This entry describes one TCR beta chain. Its antigen is still unknown. This sample was included in a study of cytomegalovirus exposure and HLA in healthy donors. On the study more broadly: An analysis done earlier identified 95 million to 140 million unique TCR beta sequences from 150 million to 200 million T cells.

With 4 bases removed from V and 3 bases from J, the gap between germline ends came to 16 bases. Germline V gives CDR1 SGDLS, CDR2 YYNGEE. This CDR3 comprises 15 residues. 60 Vbeta and 13 Jbeta primers were used in PCR. The data were produced by immunoSEQ multiplex PCR, yet TCRdb's version contains in-frame clones alone and is incomplete. The table includes 220,000 or so clones, roughly 70% detected once. Findings of the study overall: Later on, a genetic analysis was performed. It linked a missense variant in DCLRE1C with V- and J-gene trimming of TCR beta. Reportedly, TCR beta sequences accurately predicted HLA-A and HLA-B alleles in most subjects.

Sequencing was carried out using PBMCs. This clonotype was obtained from a woman in her 30s in good health and CMV-seronegative. This rearrangement joins TRBV9 to TRBJ1-2; D is unclear. The CDR3 spells CASSPNPRVHYGYTF. The CDR3 bases are TGTGCCAGCAGCCCTAACCCGCGGGTGCACTATGGCTACACCTTC.